In its sample, the clone carrying this T cell receptor (beta chain) was seen a few times. These data are taken from a study of blood T cells in healthy people across ages. Sample-barcoded 5' priming and a J-beta primer mix drove a second PCR of roughly 6 to 12 cycles. Via MiXCR, TCRdb re-called the 5' RACE reads, giving one row per CDR3 protein. The sample lists roughly 800,000 distinct CDR3 sequences, 58% occurring once. With 5 bases removed from V and 0 bases from J, the gap between germline ends came to 26 bases. The CDR3 runs to 21 residues. The germline V gene has CDR1 SGHAT and CDR2 FQDESV (reference sequence).

Input material: blood. The TCR comes from a man between 25 and 39 years old in good health. This sequence joins TRBV11-1 and TRBJ2-6, with D perhaps matching TRBD1 or TRBD2 (5 bases each). CDR3 residues: CASSPRAWLPGTNSGANVLTF. CDR3 DNA sequence: TGTGCCAGCAGCCCGAGGGCTTGGTTGCCAGGGACCAACTCTGGGGCCAACGTCCTGACTTTC.